What follows describes a single T cell receptor (beta chain). The antigen remains unidentified. Naive CD8 populations comprised CD45RO-negative cells positively selected for CCR7, excluding terminally differentiated effector memory CD45RA+ cells. The donor population consisted of healthy HIV-negative adults with no recent acute infections or vaccinations. These data come from a study of shared clonotypes between healthy human individuals. Overall study context: Each donor had three CD4 naive, three CD4 memory, two CD8 naive and one CD8 memory plate.

Study-level findings and limits: For naive CD4 cells, roughly 5% of clonotypes were shared across a few donors.

Deep-level settings were used for running the assay. This table comes from immunoSEQ multiplex PCR, and its TCRdb copy is limited to in-frame clones, with some not included. The data contain about 1,900,000 clones, approximately 95% of them seen just once; the ten biggest clones take up more than 0.9%. V trimming: 6 bases; J trimming: 0 bases; junction bases outside the gene matches: 6. CDR3 length: 15 residues. Germline V gene data show CDR1 as SGHAT and CDR2 as FQNNGV. The rearrangement links TRBV11-2 to TRBJ2-7; TRBD1 agrees at 9 bases. The sample was naive CD8+ T cells sorted from blood. The receptor was isolated from a man in his late teens or twenties in good health. The CDR3 protein is CASSPTGGSSYEQYF. CDR3 nucleotide sequence: TGTGCCAGCAGTCCGACAGGGGGGAGCTCCTACGAGCAGTACTTC.